This T cell receptor (beta chain) was sequenced for a study of regulatory T cells in long-lasting Graves disease (dated by TCRdb to about 2021). In the study overall: To count as having persistent Graves' disease, a patient had to have received antithyroid drug treatment for over 5 years with TSH receptor autoantibodies remaining persistently positive. The study took place in China and was registered as a clinical trial. A total of around 35 samples were covered by TCR sequencing, comprising some 13 persistent and 20 or so newly diagnosed Graves' disease patients. This study used TCR sequencing and RNA sequencing of peripheral blood to compare persistent Graves' disease patients against newly diagnosed Graves' disease patients. In the clinical cohort, patients with persistent Graves' disease had used antithyroid drugs for an average of about 9.4 years.

Regarding this clonotype: What this receptor recognizes is not known. Per-base qualities were not stored, and no clone one base away is much larger.

Library construction relied on multiplex PCR. Sequencing was performed on an Illumina HiSeq 4000. TCR beta libraries were built with iRepertoire HTBI primers and Arm-PCR amplification of CDR3 regions. Before sequencing, the PCR products underwent gel purification. Regarding the original processing steps: Gene usage analysis of CDR3 amino acid clonotypes used the 60 to 75 TRBV and 14 to 15 TRBJ segments found across samples. COPE and FqMerger were used to merge the filtered high-quality paired reads into contigs. BLAST was used to align contigs to IMGT TRBV, TRBD and TRBJ reference genes, with CDR3 defined following IMGT. Any clonotype with a frequency above 0.1% was classified as a highly expanded clone. Repertoire diversity was measured by Shannon entropy, and V-J evenness by the Gini coefficient. Clonotypes shared by more than one individual were considered public. TCRdb itself trimmed the public reads at Q25 with fastp, ran MiXCR and retained productive beta chains. All rows with the same CDR3 protein become a single entry with the most common DNA and genes. For this entry, the V and J calls and clone size follow TCRdb and not the study's own pipeline. Across this sample there are approximately 400,000 distinct CDR3 sequences, with roughly a quarter seen only once. The ten largest clones represent about 27% of the sample.

The CDR3 contains 14 residues, cysteine and phenylalanine counted. Just CDR3 DNA is preserved here, 42 bases in frame from base 1. V is pared back by 2 bases and J by 4 bases, with 12 bases lying between the germline termini. Via the germline V gene, CDR1 is KGHSH and CDR2 LQKENI. This specimen's time point label, interpreted: persistent/refractory GD, antithyroid drugs over 5 years with positive TRAb. For both TCR sequencing and RNA sequencing, RNA was extracted from PBMCs in TRIzol. The diagnosis of Graves' disease followed American Thyroid Association guidelines. The patients came from an endocrinology department in Xi'an, China. Each patient gave roughly 8.4 milliliters of peripheral blood, collected in an EDTA anticoagulant tube. Ficoll Paque Plus density gradient separation was used to isolate PBMCs, and no further T cell sorting was performed. An Agilent 2100 Bioanalyzer and agarose gel were used to check RNA quality, while a NanoDrop 2000 measured RNA concentration.

The paper's findings and limits, for the study overall: The authors noted that the small sample size was a limitation that may lower accuracy. More public clonotypes were shared among persistent patients (under 3,000) than among newly diagnosed patients (approximately 1,000). Only the TCR beta chain was sequenced and analyzed. Peripheral blood alone was examined, since thyroid tissue, which constituted the primary lesion, could not be accessed. Preferential use of TRBV28, TRBJ1-2 and TRBJ2-5 was observed in persistent disease, whereas TRBV20-1 and TRBJ2-1 were favored in newly diagnosed disease. Compared with newly diagnosed patients, persistent Graves' disease patients had lower TCR Shannon entropy and fewer highly expanded clones, which suggests clonal expansion.

This receptor chain uses TRBV18 and TRBJ2-7, with a weak D call of TRBD2 (6 bases match). The clonotype was recovered from a female donor with Graves disease. Here the sequenced sample was peripheral blood mononuclear cells (PBMCs), taken when the disease was refractory, from a patient treated with antithyroid drugs. The CDR3 corresponds to CASSPGGNLYEQYF. The nucleotide sequence reads as follows: TGTGCCAGCTCACCAGGGGGGAACTTATACGAGCAGTACTTC.